Here is one T cell receptor (beta chain) with its context. This clonotype showed up many times. Its antigen remains unidentified. No much larger clone exists at a distance of one base, and base qualities are not known. These data originate in a study of T cells in Graves' hyperthyroidism and ophthalmopathy (dated by TCRdb to about 2019). General notes on the study: Peripheral blood was sampled at the time of initial diagnosis, prior to any treatment. In several Graves' hyperthyroidism patients, the study also compared T-cell repertoires from thyroid tissue with T-cell repertoires from blood. Following sampling, methimazole starting at 30 mg daily was given to hyperthyroidism patients, and high-dose intravenous methylprednisolone was given to ophthalmopathy patients. A discovery cohort of about 95 patients, about 43 with Graves' ophthalmopathy and about 58 with stable Graves' hyperthyroidism, was used to find distinguishing TCR V-J signatures. For training and testing, the 100 patients in the discovery cohort were randomly divided in a 7:3 ratio. Prospective prediction of ophthalmopathy was tested in an independent validation cohort of some 20 hyperthyroidism patients and some 17 patients who later progressed to ophthalmopathy. TCR Vbeta CDR3 sequencing of around 130 peripheral blood samples (under 45 ophthalmopathy, roughly 74 hyperthyroidism and roughly 17 progressor patients) is reported in the paper.

Ophthalmopathy patients had moderately to severely active disease, with a Clinical Activity Score of 3 or more, a NOSPECS grade of 4 or more, and a disease duration of less than 3 months. Exclusion was applied to patients with uncontrolled infections, other autoimmune diseases, pregnancy or lactation. Diagnoses relied on clinical symptoms, serum thyroxine and TRAb, thyroid ultrasound and orbital computed tomography. Ficoll-Paque density gradient centrifugation was used to isolate PBMCs from under 11 ml of fresh peripheral blood. Total RNA was extracted using Trizol reagent, and RNA quality was assessed on an Agilent 2100 Bioanalyzer. General conclusions and limits of the study: No statistical method was used to fix the sample size in advance, and group allocation was not hidden from the investigators. A 13 V-J signature model separated ophthalmopathy from stable hyperthyroidism, with 87.88% sensitivity and about 81% specificity in cross-validation and 80%/75% in testing. Most expanded thyroid clonotypes (frequency above 0.001) were also found in blood, which suggests that blood repertoires may mirror thyroid immune responses. In validation, the model predicted progression to ophthalmopathy a median of about 6.8 months before onset, with approximately 71% sensitivity and roughly 73% specificity.

TCR beta CDR3 regions were amplified from RNA transcripts. The first round of RT-PCR for the TCR CDR3 was performed with the HTBI primer set and the Qiagen OneStep RT-PCR kit. Libraries were constructed in a second round of multiplex PCR, after which size selection and purification were carried out. Sequencing of the libraries was done on an Illumina HiSeq2000 using paired-end 100 bp reads. The original pipeline was this. SOAPnuke was used to process the raw data, removing reads that contained adapters or uncalled bases, had a mean Phred below 15, or lacked an exact match to the constant primer or identifier. High-quality paired reads were merged using COPE v1.2.5, and each unique nucleotide sequence was defined as a clonotype. MiTCR v1.1 was used to align the clonotypes against IMGT TRBV, TRBD and TRBJ reference segments. The analysis was restricted to V-J combinations with a frequency above 0.0001, which together covered 99% to 99.2% of the repertoires. A TCS score was defined as the ratio of F50 (clonal expansion) to E x V (chaos), with BLOSUM62-based TCRdist applied between CDR3 peptides within each V-J. Welch's t-statistics and random forest reduced fewer than 600 V-J features to fewer than 15, which were used in a naive Bayes classifier (R e1071). Clones were called with MiXCR by TCRdb after fastp trimmed the public reads at Q25, and only in-frame beta chains were retained. Every entry covers one CDR3 protein and lists the most common genes and DNA from its rows. The V and J calls follow TCRdb's processing rather than the paper's. The sample table shows hundreds of thousands of distinct CDR3 sequences, and over 13% are seen once. The ten largest clones capture 25% to 30% of the sample.

The CDR3 runs 15 residues from the cysteine to the phenylalanine. CDR3 DNA only is kept here, 45 bases in frame from base 1. CDR1 and CDR2 (SGHRS, YFSETQ) derive from the germline V gene. V is cut by 4 bases and J by 1 base, and the space between the germline ends is 15 bases. This sequence uses TRBV5-1 and TRBJ2-7; a weak D assignment points to TRBD2 (6 bases agree). The sample was blood. The receptor's source is a middle-aged man with Graves' ophthalmopathy. The sequenced DNA: TGCGCCAGCAGCCTACGCAGGCGGGGTTCCTACGAGCAGTACTTC. Its translation is CASSLRRRGSYEQYF.